This T cell receptor (beta chain) came from a study of T cell responses to AZD1222 COVID-19 vaccine. Sequenced by immunoSEQ multiplex PCR; TCRdb stores in-frame clones only, minus some. Of 120,000 or so clones in the sample, about four fifths were seen once. This CDR3 is built from 13 residues. CDR1 and CDR2 (germline): MDHEN, SYDVKM. Trimming took off 7 bases at V and 2 bases at J, with 11 bases between the two ends. The starting material was peripheral blood, obtained on day 0 of AZD1222 vaccination. The receptor's source is an adult in good health. The V gene is TRBV28, the J gene TRBJ1-2; no reliable D call. The CDR3 nucleotides read TGTGCCAGCACCCTCCACCCAAACTATGGCTACACCTTC. Translated: CASTLHPNYGYTF.